This TCR beta chain came from a study of metastatic and nonmetastatic thyroid tumors. Whole-study context: Across blood and tumor or nodule tissue, repertoires from malignant and benign thyroid patients were compared with one another. Notes on the study in general: Benign nodules reportedly had significantly lower TCR beta diversity than malignant thyroid tumors in blood and tumor.

No patient had received any treatment before thyroid surgery. In the authors' methods: The distant-metastasis classifier for papillary thyroid cancer was built from CDR3 differences across clinicopathological groups. With MiXCR, TCRdb called clones anew from the PCR reads. TCRdb, not the original authors, processed these V and J calls. Of approximately 20,000 clones in the sample, 16% were seen once. This clone was found many times. The antigen remains unidentified. Between the trimmed V and J ends, which lost 3 bases and 4 bases, there was a span of 16 bases. In germline, CDR1 is MRHNA, CDR2 SNTAGT. The CDR3 is made up of 16 amino acids.

The sequence came from a male donor with papillary thyroid cancer or a benign thyroid nodule (not recorded which). Some clones in this sample may be carry-over from other donors' samples. The chain is built from TRBV6-4 and TRBJ2-1; D may be TRBD1 or TRBD2 (5 bases each). Sequenced sample: blood. The CDR3 is CASSENVDGGYNEQFF. The CDR3 coding sequence is TGTGCCAGCAGTGAGAATGTGGATGGGGGATACAATGAGCAGTTCTTC.